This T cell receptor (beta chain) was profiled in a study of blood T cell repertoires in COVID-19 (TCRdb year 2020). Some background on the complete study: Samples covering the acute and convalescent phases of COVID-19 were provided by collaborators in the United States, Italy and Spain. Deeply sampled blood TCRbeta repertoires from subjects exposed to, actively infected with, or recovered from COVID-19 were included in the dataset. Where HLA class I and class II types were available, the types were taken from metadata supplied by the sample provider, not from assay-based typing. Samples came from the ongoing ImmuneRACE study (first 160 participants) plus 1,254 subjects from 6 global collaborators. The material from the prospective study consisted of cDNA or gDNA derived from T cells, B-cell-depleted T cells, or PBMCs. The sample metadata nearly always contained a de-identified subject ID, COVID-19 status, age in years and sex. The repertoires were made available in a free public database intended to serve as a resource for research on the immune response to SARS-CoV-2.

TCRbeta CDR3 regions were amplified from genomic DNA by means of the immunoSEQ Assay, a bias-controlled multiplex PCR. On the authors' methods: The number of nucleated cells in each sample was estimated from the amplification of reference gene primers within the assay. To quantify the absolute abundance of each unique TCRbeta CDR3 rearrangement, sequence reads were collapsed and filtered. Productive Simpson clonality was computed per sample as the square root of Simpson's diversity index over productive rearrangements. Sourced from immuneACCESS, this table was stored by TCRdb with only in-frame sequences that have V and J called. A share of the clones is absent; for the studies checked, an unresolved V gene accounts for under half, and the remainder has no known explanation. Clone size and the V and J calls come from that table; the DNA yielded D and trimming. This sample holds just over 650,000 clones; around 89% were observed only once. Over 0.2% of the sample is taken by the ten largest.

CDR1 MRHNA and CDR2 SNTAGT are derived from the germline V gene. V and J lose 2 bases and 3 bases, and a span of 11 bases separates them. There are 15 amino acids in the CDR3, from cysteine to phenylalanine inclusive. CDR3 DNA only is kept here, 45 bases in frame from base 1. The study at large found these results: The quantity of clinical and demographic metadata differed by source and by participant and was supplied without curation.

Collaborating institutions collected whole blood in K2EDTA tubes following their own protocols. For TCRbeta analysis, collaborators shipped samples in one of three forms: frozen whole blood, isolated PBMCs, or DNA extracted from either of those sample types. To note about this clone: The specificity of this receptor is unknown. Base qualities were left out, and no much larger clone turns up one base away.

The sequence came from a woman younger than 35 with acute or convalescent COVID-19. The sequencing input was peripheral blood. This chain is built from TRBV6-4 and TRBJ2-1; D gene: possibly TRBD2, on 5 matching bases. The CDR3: CASSDTADVYNEQFF. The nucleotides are TGTGCCAGCAGTGACACAGCGGACGTCTACAATGAGCAGTTCTTC.